This passage covers 18 T cell receptor beta chains from one sample sequenced in a study of graft-versus-host responses after intestinal transplantation (dated by TCRdb to about 2021). In light of the paper, this sample's time point label describes: cells obtained before transplantation from donor or recipient. Libraries were built with the immunoSEQ multiplex PCR assay. TCRdb holds this immuneACCESS table with in-frame rearrangements only. Some clones are missing; in checked studies, unresolved V genes explain under half, and the rest has no known cause. Present in this sample are fewer than 130,000 clones, about 93% of which were seen just once. The top ten clonotypes cover around 0.49% of the sample. No antigen is known for these receptors. Sequencing used unstimulated CD8+ T cells sorted from spleen or lymph node cells, obtained before intestinal transplant. Source of these receptors: a human donor who received an intestinal transplant.

The chain couples TRBV19 to TRBJ2-1; tentatively, D is TRBD2 (6 bases). The V end was cut by 5 bases, the J end by 10 bases, with 12 bases between. Germline CDR1 is LNHDA and CDR2 is SQIVND (reference sequence). This CDR3 contains 12 residues. CDR3 loop: CASSFVGREQFF. As DNA, the CDR3 is TGTGCCAGTAGTTTCGTCGGGAGAGAGCAGTTCTTC.

V and J are TRBV19 and TRBJ1-4, with D uncertain. CDR3 length: 13 residues. Trimming took off 3 bases at V and 8 bases at J, with 10 bases between the two ends. Germline V gene data show CDR1 as LNHDA and CDR2 as SQIVND (reference sequence). CDR3 DNA sequence: TGTGCCAGTAGTATTAGGTTGCAGGAAAAACTGTTTTTT. Translation: CASSIRLQEKLFF.

This sequence joins TRBV7-9 and TRBJ2-1; D gene unclear. This CDR3 contains 17 residues. The V gene's germline CDR1 is SEHNR and CDR2 FQNEAQ (reference sequence). V lost 10 bases and J 4 bases, leaving 26 bases between the germline ends. The CDR3 region is CAIDPPTTDQLYNEQFF. CDR3 DNA: TGTGCCATCGACCCGCCGACAACGGACCAACTGTACAATGAGCAGTTCTTC.

This chain connects TRBV4-1 to TRBJ1-3; TRBD1 is a possible D gene (5 bases). The germline V and J ends were trimmed by 0 bases and 1 base, with 10 bases remaining between them. The germline CDR1 and CDR2 sequences are MGHRA and YSYEKL. CDR3 length: 16 amino acids. CDR3 sequence reads: CASSQDGGTSGNTIYF. CDR3 sequence (DNA): TGCGCCAGCAGCCAAGATGGGGGAACTTCTGGAAACACCATATATTTT.

The chain combines TRBV25-1 with TRBJ1-4; no definite D call. CDR1 and CDR2 from the germline V gene are MGHDK and SYGVNS. The V and J ends lost 4 bases and 11 bases respectively, with 8 bases between them. This CDR3 comprises 11 residues. This CDR3 is CASSGGGKLFF. CDR3 sequence (DNA): TGTGCCAGCAGTGGAGGTGGGAAACTGTTTTTT.

The chain has TRBV13 and TRBJ1-4, with 8 bases that match TRBD1. CDR1 PRHDT and CDR2 FYEKMQ come from the germline V gene (reference sequence). V lost 5 bases, J lost 10 bases, and 3 bases stayed unmatched. The CDR3 length is 12 residues. The CDR3 loop is CASSHDRGKLFF. CDR3 coding DNA: TGTGCCAGCAGCCATGACAGGGGAAAACTGTTTTTT.

The V gene is TRBV7-9, the J gene TRBJ1-2; 10 nucleotides match TRBD1. J lost 5 bases, V lost 5 bases, and 2 bases had no gene match. The CDR3 loop spans 13 amino acids. Germline values: CDR1 SEHNR, CDR2 FQNEAQ (reference sequence). CDR3 sequence: CASSPGQGYGYTF. CDR3 in DNA: TGTGCCAGCAGCCCGGGACAGGGGTATGGCTACACCTTC. The whole variable domain, filled in from reference TRBV7-9 and TRBJ1-2, reads DTGVSQNPRHKITKRGQNVTFRCDPISEHNRLYWYRQTLGQGPEFLTYFQNEAQLEKSRLLSDRFSAERPKGSFSTLEIQRTEQGDSAMYLCASSPGQGYGYTFGSGTRLTVV.

This rearrangement joins TRBV12-2 to TRBJ2-3; the listed D gene, TRBD2, was not tested against the DNA. TRBV12-2 is tagged as a pseudogene. The CDR3 length is 21 residues. CDR3 region: CASRLAHGKKGLAGVPDTQYF. In nucleotides, the CDR3 is TGTGCAAGTCGCTTAGCGCATGGAAAAAAGGGACTAGCGGGAGTGCCAGATACGCAGTATTTT.

This chain connects TRBV11-2 to TRBJ1-4; D gene unclear. The CDR3 has 14 amino acids. Trimming left V 6 bases short and J 8 bases short, with 16 bases between. From germline, CDR1 is SGHAT and CDR2 FQNNGV. The CDR3 loop reads CASRRKRAEEKLFF. In DNA form, the CDR3 reads TGTGCCAGCAGACGAAAAAGGGCGGAAGAAAAACTGTTTTTT.

The V gene is TRBV2, the J gene TRBJ1-2; perhaps TRBD1 as D (5 bases). CDR3 size: 17 residues. Trimming took off 1 base at V and 2 bases at J, with 17 bases between the two ends. CDR1 and CDR2 (germline): SNHLY, FYNNEI. As DNA, the CDR3 is TGTGCCAGCAGTGAAGTTCGGCAGGGCGACTTAAACTATGGCTACACCTTC. Residues: CASSEVRQGDLNYGYTF.

V is TRBV7-8 and J is TRBJ1-3; 10 bases map to TRBD1. J lost 9 bases, V lost 5 bases, and 13 bases had no gene match. This CDR3 region has 16 residues. Germline V gene sequence: CDR1 SGHVS, CDR2 FQNEAQ. The CDR3 sequence is CASSLGDRGHGGTIYF. In nucleotides, the CDR3 is TGTGCCAGCAGCCTCGGGGACAGGGGCCACGGGGGCACCATATATTTT.

The chain recombines TRBV4-1 with TRBJ2-2, with D unclear. CDR1 MGHRA and CDR2 YSYEKL come from the germline V gene. This CDR3 has 16 amino acids. Trimming cost V 1 base and J 0 bases, with 9 bases left between them. The CDR3 DNA reads TGCGCCAGCAGCCAAGCAGAGCGAGCGAACACCGGGGAGCTGTTTTTT. Amino acids: CASSQAERANTGELFF.

The chain couples TRBV9 to TRBJ2-1, with 14 bases identical to TRBD2. Germline CDR1 SGDLS, CDR2 YYNGEE. Trimming took 3 bases from V and 7 from J; bases not matched to a gene: 9. The CDR3 runs to 17 residues. The CDR3 DNA follows: TGTGCCAGCAGCGACGATAGGGGACTAGCGGGAGTTAATGAGCAGTTCTTC. Protein sequence: CASSDDRGLAGVNEQFF.

The CDR3: CASSLQGLYNEQFF. For the CDR3, the DNA is TGTGCCAGCAGTCTACAGGGTCTCTACAATGAGCAGTTCTTC. V and J are TRBV27 and TRBJ2-1; TRBD1 might be the D (6 bases). V was clipped by 5 bases and J by 3 bases, with 11 bases between them. The CDR3 runs 14 residues. The germline V gene encodes CDR1 MNHEY and CDR2 SMNVEV (reference sequence).

This chain links TRBV9 with TRBJ2-3; 10 bases map to TRBD2. With V trimmed by 3 bases and J by 5 bases, 18 bases remained unmatched. Germline-derived CDR1 and CDR2 are SGDLS and YYNGEE. This CDR3 is 19 amino acids long. In DNA, the CDR3 is TGTGCCAGCAGCGGCTCCCCCATTCAGCGGGAGGGCCCTCAAGATACGCAGTATTTT. Translating it yields CASSGSPIQREGPQDTQYF. Filled out from reference TRBV9 and TRBJ2-3, the complete variable domain reads DSGVTQTPKHLITATGQRVTLRCSPRSGDLSVYWYQQSLDQGLQFLIQYYNGEERAKGNILERFSAQQFPDLHSELNLSSLELGDSALYFCASSGSPIQREGPQDTQYFGPGTRLTVL.

In DNA form, the CDR3 reads TGTGCCAGCTCACCTCGACTACCCGCACAATACAATGAGCAGTTCTTC. It codes for CASSPRLPAQYNEQFF. J is TRBJ2-1 and V is TRBV18, with TRBD2 as a possible D gene (5 bases). The CDR3 totals 16 residues. Trimming pared 3 bases from V and 4 bases from J, leaving 16 bases between. Germline V gene data show CDR1 as KGHSH and CDR2 as LQKENI.

This clone has a single count. The chain has TRBV5-6 and TRBJ2-1; 7 nucleotides agree with TRBD2. The CDR3 loop spans 15 amino acids. Losses at the gene ends were 4 bases for V and 0 bases for J; bases not matched to a gene: 4. Germline V gene lookup returns CDR1 SGHDT and CDR2 YYEEEE. DNA of the CDR3: TGTGCCAGCAGCGGAGGGACTACCTCCTACAATGAGCAGTTCTTC. Its protein is CASSGGTTSYNEQFF.

This chain uses TRBV6-1 with TRBJ2-5, with 9 bases that match TRBD2. V was clipped by 2 bases and J by 5 bases; unmatched bases: 15. The CDR3 runs to 18 residues. Germline CDR1 reads MNHNS; CDR2 reads SASEGT. Here the CDR3 DNA reads TGTGCCAGCAGTGAAATCTTTAACGCGGGAGGGGTTGATGAGACCCAGTACTTC. This sequence encodes CASSEIFNAGGVDETQYF.